This T cell receptor beta chain derives from a study of blood T cell repertoires in COVID-19. In the study overall: Samples came from the United States, Italy and Spain, spanning acute and convalescent COVID-19. From T cells, B-cell-depleted T cells, or PBMCs came the material, which was cDNA or gDNA.

The germline CDR1 and CDR2 sequences are MRHNA and SNTAGT. The length of the CDR3 is 13 residues. V was pared by 7 bases and J by 2 bases, with 5 bases of the junction left unmatched. In the original workflow: How many nucleated cells were present was estimated from reference gene primer amplification. Produced via immunoSEQ multiplex PCR; TCRdb's table is partial and in-frame only. The V and J calls and clone size are taken from that table; D and trimming were inferred from the DNA. In the table there are 210,000 or so clones, about nine tenths of which are singletons. This sequence was found in a woman aged 55-69 years with acute or convalescent COVID-19. The specimen sequenced was peripheral blood. The chain links TRBV6-4 to TRBJ2-7, with 7 bases that match TRBD1. The CDR3 loop is CASNGTVTYEQYF. The CDR3 nucleotides are TGTGCCAGCAACGGGACAGTAACCTACGAGCAGTACTTC.